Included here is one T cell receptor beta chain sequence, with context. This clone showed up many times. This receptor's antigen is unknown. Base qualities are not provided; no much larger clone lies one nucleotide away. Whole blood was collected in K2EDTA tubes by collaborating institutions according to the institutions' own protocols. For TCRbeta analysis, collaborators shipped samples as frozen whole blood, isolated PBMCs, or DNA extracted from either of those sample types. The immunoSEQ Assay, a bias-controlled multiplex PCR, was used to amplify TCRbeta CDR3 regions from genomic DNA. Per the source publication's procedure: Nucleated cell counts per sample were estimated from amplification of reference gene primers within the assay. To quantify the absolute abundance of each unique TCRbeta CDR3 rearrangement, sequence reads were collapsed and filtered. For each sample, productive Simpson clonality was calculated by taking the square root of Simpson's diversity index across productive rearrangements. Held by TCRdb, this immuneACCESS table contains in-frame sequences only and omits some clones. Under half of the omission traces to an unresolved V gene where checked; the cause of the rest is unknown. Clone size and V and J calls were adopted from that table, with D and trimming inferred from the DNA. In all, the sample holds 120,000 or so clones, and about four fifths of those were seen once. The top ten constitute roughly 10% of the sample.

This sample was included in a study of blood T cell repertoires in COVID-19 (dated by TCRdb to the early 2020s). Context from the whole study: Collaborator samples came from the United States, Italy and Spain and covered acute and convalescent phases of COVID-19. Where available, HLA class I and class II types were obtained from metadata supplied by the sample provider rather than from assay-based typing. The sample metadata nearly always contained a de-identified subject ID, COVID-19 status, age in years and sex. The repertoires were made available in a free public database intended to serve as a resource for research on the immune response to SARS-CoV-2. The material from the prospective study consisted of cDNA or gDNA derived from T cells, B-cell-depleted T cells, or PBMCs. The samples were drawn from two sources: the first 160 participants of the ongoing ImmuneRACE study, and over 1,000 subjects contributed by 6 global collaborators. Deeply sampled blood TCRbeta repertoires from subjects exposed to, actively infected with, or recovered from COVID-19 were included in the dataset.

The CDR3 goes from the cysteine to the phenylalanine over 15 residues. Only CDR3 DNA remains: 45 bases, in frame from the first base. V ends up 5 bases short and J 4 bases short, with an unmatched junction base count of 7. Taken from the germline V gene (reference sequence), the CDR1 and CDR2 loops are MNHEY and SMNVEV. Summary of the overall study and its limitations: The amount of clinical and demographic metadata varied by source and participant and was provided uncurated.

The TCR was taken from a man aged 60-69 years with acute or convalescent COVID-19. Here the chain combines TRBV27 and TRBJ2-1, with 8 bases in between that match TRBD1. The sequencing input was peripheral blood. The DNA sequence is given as TGTGCCAGCAGTGCGACAGGGGCCCTGTACAATGAGCAGTTCTTC. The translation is CASSATGALYNEQFF.